Following are 28 T cell receptor beta chains from one sample sequenced in a study of blood T cell repertoires in COVID-19. Libraries were prepared by immunoSEQ multiplex PCR; TCRdb keeps only in-frame clonotypes and omits some of them. The sample includes about 380,000 clones, around nine tenths of them seen just once. The sequenced material came from PBMCs or T cells enriched from blood (not recorded which). These receptors all stem from a woman aged 18-29 years who had recovered from COVID-19.

This sequence joins TRBV4-2 and TRBJ2-3; 11 bases map to TRBD1. V was pared by 0 bases and J by 2 bases, with 4 bases of the junction left unmatched. The CDR3 totals 17 residues. Germline V gene sequence: CDR1 LGHNA, CDR2 YNFKEQ. In nucleotides, the CDR3 is TGTGCCAGCAGCCAAGATGGGACAGGGGGAACCACAGATACGCAGTATTTT. It is translated as CASSQDGTGGTTDTQYF.

This chain joins TRBV10-1 and TRBJ2-3; possible D gene TRBD2, 5 bases. This CDR3 has 14 amino acids. V lost 3 bases to trimming and J lost 8 bases, with 15 bases between them. Germline CDR1 is WNHNN and CDR2 is SYGVQD (reference sequence). DNA of the CDR3: TGCGCCAGCAGTGAAGCGGACCCCCGAGGTACGCAGTATTTT. Translated: CASSEADPRGTQYF.

The genes are TRBV5-8 and TRBJ2-3; TRBD1 is a possible D gene (6 bases). The CDR3 totals 13 residues. CDR1 is SGHTS, CDR2 YDEGEE, per germline. Trimming pared 5 bases from V and 2 bases from J, leaving 9 bases between. The CDR3 nucleotides are TGTGCCAGCAGAAGGACAGCCACAGATACGCAGTATTTT. It specifies CASRRTATDTQYF.

The gene calls are TRBV10-1 and TRBJ2-1; D perhaps matches TRBD1 (6 bases). Germline V gene data show CDR1 as WNHNN and CDR2 as SYGVQD (reference sequence). The CDR3 runs to 14 residues. Trimming pared 0 bases from V and 3 bases from J, leaving 6 bases between. The CDR3 coding sequence is TGCGCCAGCAGTGAGTCAGGGGGCTACAATGAGCAGTTCTTC. Encoded protein: CASSESGGYNEQFF.

The chain uses TRBV5-1 and TRBJ2-1; D unresolved. The V gene lost 4 bases and the J gene lost 8 bases, with 13 bases spanning the gap. Looked up from germline, CDR1 is SGHRS and CDR2 is YFSETQ. The CDR3 is 13 residues long. CDR3 region: CASSNLVGYEQFF. DNA for the CDR3: TGCGCCAGCAGCAACCTCGTTGGCTATGAGCAGTTCTTC.

This clone was counted only a few times. This chain uses TRBV3-1 (or the pseudogene TRBV3-2) with TRBJ2-7; D remains ambiguous. Trimming cost V 0 bases and J 2 bases, with 5 bases left between them. This CDR3 region has 13 residues. Germline CDR1 and CDR2: LGHDT and YNNKEL (reference sequence). The CDR3 loop is CASSQERPYEQYF. DNA of the CDR3: TGTGCCAGCAGCCAAGAGCGGCCCTACGAGCAGTACTTC.

V is TRBV7-3 and J is TRBJ2-1; the match to TRBD2 covers 8 bases. From germline, CDR1 is SGHTA and CDR2 FQGTGA. V was pared by 3 bases and J by 0 bases, with 4 bases of the junction left unmatched. The CDR3 loop spans 16 amino acids. This CDR3 reads CASSFTSGASYNEQFF. For the CDR3, the DNA is TGTGCCAGCAGCTTCACTAGCGGAGCCTCCTACAATGAGCAGTTCTTC.

CDR3 loop: CASSSIRTGKWETQYF. CDR3 in DNA: TGTGCCAGCAGCTCCATCAGGACAGGGAAGTGGGAGACCCAGTACTTC. The genes are TRBV7-2 and TRBJ2-5, with 8 bases fitting TRBD1. In germline, CDR1 is SGHTA, CDR2 FQGNSA. Germline trimming cut 4 bases from V and 5 bases from J; bases unmatched to any gene: 12. This CDR3 is 16 amino acids long.

The V call is TRBV4-2, the J call TRBJ1-3; D is unclear. Germline CDR1 reads LGHNA; CDR2 reads YNFKEQ. The CDR3 consists of 15 residues. Trimming took off 3 bases at V and 4 bases at J, with 13 bases between the two ends. In DNA, the CDR3 is TGTGCCAGCAGCCACGTTGGGAGATCGGGAAACACCATATATTTT. This encodes CASSHVGRSGNTIYF.

The DNA of the CDR3 is TGTGCCAGCAGCTTGGGTCGACAGACCTACGAGCAGTACTTC. Amino acids: CASSLGRQTYEQYF. This rearrangement joins TRBV5-4 to TRBJ2-7; maybe TRBD1 (5 bases). V lost 0 bases and J 2 bases, leaving 9 bases between the germline ends. This CDR3 spans 14 amino acids. CDR1 SGHNT and CDR2 YYREEE come from the germline V gene (reference sequence).

As regards this clone: Other DNA sequences within the sample encode an identical CDR3. CDR3 bases: TGTGCCAGCAGTGAGAACAGGGTCTACGAGCAGTACTTC. As protein: CASSENRVYEQYF. The rearrangement uses TRBV2 and TRBJ2-7; D may be TRBD1 (6 bases). Germline CDR1 is SNHLY and CDR2 is FYNNEI. V lost 3 bases and J 3 bases, leaving 9 bases between the germline ends. The CDR3 covers 13 residues.

The CDR3 nucleotides are TGTGCCATCAGTGAAGGGGAACAGGGGAGGCCCGGGGAGCTGTTTTTT. As protein: CAISEGEQGRPGELFF. The J gene is TRBJ2-2, the V gene TRBV10-3; tentative D call: TRBD1 (7 bases). The CDR3 extends over 16 amino acids. The V gene lost 3 bases and the J gene lost 6 bases, with 17 bases spanning the gap. Germline CDR1 ENHRY, CDR2 SYGVKD.

The genes are TRBV2 and TRBJ2-7; possibly TRBD2 for D (7 bases). The V gene lost 6 bases and the J gene lost 2 bases, with 17 bases spanning the gap. Per germline, CDR1 SNHLY and CDR2 FYNNEI. CDR3 size: 15 residues. The CDR3 DNA sequence: TGTGCCAGCAGGCCGGGGGGACACGGTACCTACGAGCAGTACTTC. This codes for CASRPGGHGTYEQYF. Full variable domain (outside the CDR3, taken from reference TRBV2 and TRBJ2-7): EPEVTQTPSHQVTQMGQEVILRCVPISNHLYFYWYRQILGQKVEFLVSFYNNEISEKSEIFDDQFSVERPDGSNFTLKIRSTKLEDSAMYFCASRPGGHGTYEQYFGPGTRLTVT.

This chain joins TRBV11-3 and TRBJ2-2, with 10 nucleotides matching TRBD1. Unmatched junction bases numbered 3, after V lost 1 base and J lost 7 bases. CDR1 and CDR2 (germline): SGHNT, YENEEA. The CDR3 spans 15 residues. The CDR3 DNA sequence: TGTGCCAGCAGCTTAGGACAGGGGGCAGGCGGGGAGCTGTTTTTT. Translation: CASSLGQGAGGELFF.

CDR3 DNA sequence: TGTGCCAGCAGCTTAGGACAGGGGATCTACGAGCAGTACTTC. Protein: CASSLGQGIYEQYF. This chain connects TRBV7-9 to TRBJ2-7; TRBD1 agrees at 8 bases. Trimming cost V 1 base and J 3 bases; bases outside gene matches: 2. CDR1 is SEHNR, CDR2 FQNEAQ, per germline (reference sequence). This CDR3 has 14 amino acids.

The sample holds one count of this clone. CDR3 sequence reads: CASSIGGGNYEQYF. The CDR3 nucleotides read TGTGCCAGTAGTATAGGGGGCGGAAACTACGAGCAGTACTTC. The chain combines TRBV19 with TRBJ2-7, with a weak D call TRBD1 (5 bases). The CDR3 is made up of 14 amino acids. The germline V gene has CDR1 LNHDA and CDR2 SQIVND (reference sequence). Trimming stripped 1 base from V and 3 bases from J, with 10 bases between.

J is TRBJ2-7 and V is TRBV11-2, with D tentatively TRBD2 (6 bases). Germline CDR1 reads SGHAT; CDR2 reads FQNNGV. This CDR3 spans 14 amino acids. V was trimmed by 4 bases and J by 2 bases, leaving 12 bases between them. The CDR3 spells CASSSGTATYEQYF. The CDR3 DNA follows: TGTGCCAGCAGCTCCGGGACTGCGACCTACGAGCAGTACTTC. Filled out from reference TRBV11-2 and TRBJ2-7, the complete variable domain reads EAGVAQSPRYKIIEKRQSVAFWCNPISGHATLYWYQQILGQGPKLLIQFQNNGVVDDSQLPKDRFSAERLKGVDSTLKIQPAKLEDSAVYLCASSSGTATYEQYFGPGTRLTVT.

This chain links TRBV5-1 with TRBJ2-2; the match to TRBD1 covers 11 bases. Losses at the gene ends were 1 base for V and 4 bases for J; bases not matched to a gene: 3. This CDR3 comprises 16 residues. Germline V gene lookup returns CDR1 SGHRS and CDR2 YFSETQ. CDR3 DNA: TGCGCCAGCAGCTTGAGGACAGGGGGCGTCACCGGGGAGCTGTTTTTT. Its protein is CASSLRTGGVTGELFF.

The chain couples TRBV30 to TRBJ1-1, with D possibly being TRBD1 (5 bases). The CDR3 length is 14 residues. CDR1 and CDR2 (germline): GTSNPN, SVGIG (reference sequence). Trimming left V 0 bases short and J 3 bases short, with 11 bases between. In DNA form, the CDR3 reads TGTGCCTGGAGTGTATCCGCAGGGTACACTGAAGCTTTCTTT. Translating gives CAWSVSAGYTEAFF.

J is TRBJ2-5 and V is TRBV9; TRBD2 is a possible D gene (6 bases). Per the germline V gene, CDR1 is SGDLS and CDR2 is YYNGEE. V lost 4 bases and J 1 base, leaving 14 bases between the germline ends. The CDR3 runs to 15 residues. The CDR3 sequence is CASSPPLASQETQYF. CDR3 in DNA: TGTGCCAGCAGCCCCCCCCTAGCGTCCCAAGAGACCCAGTACTTC.

The chain recombines TRBV5-1 with TRBJ1-2; D might be TRBD1 (6 bases). The CDR3 contains 15 residues. Trimming removed 4 bases at V and 7 bases at J, with 20 bases between. In germline, CDR1 is SGHRS, CDR2 YFSETQ. The CDR3 region has the DNA TGCGCCAGCAGCCTCAGTCCGGGACACGATGCTGGCTACACCTTC. It encodes CASSLSPGHDAGYTF.

The rearrangement uses TRBV2 and TRBJ2-2; TRBD2 might be the D (6 bases). The CDR3 spans 16 residues. Trimming took off 7 bases at V and 4 bases at J, with 19 bases between the two ends. Germline V gene data show CDR1 as SNHLY and CDR2 as FYNNEI. The CDR3 here is CASTHEFGGTTGELFF. The CDR3, as DNA: TGTGCCAGCACCCATGAATTCGGGGGTACCACCGGGGAGCTGTTTTTT.

The chain recombines TRBV18 with TRBJ1-1; 12 bases line up with TRBD1. The CDR3 is 16 amino acids. V was pared by 0 bases and J by 12 bases, with 11 bases of the junction left unmatched. From germline, CDR1 is KGHSH and CDR2 LQKENI. CDR3 in amino acids: CASSPPTGTGGESSFF. The CDR3 DNA reads TGTGCCAGCTCACCACCTACCGGGACAGGGGGCGAGTCGTCTTTCTTT.

The genes are TRBV9 and TRBJ1-2; TRBD1 might be the D (5 bases). CDR1 and CDR2 from the germline V gene are SGDLS and YYNGEE. The CDR3 extends over 16 amino acids. V lost 3 bases, J lost 2 bases, and 17 bases lay in between. The CDR3 sequence: CASSEGRARLNYGYTF. The DNA of the CDR3 is TGTGCCAGCAGCGAGGGGAGGGCGCGCCTAAACTATGGCTACACCTTC.

The gene calls are TRBV6-6 and TRBJ2-7; TRBD1 aligns across 9 bases. The CDR3 totals 14 residues. Germline CDR1 reads MNHNY; CDR2 reads SVGAGI (reference sequence). Trimming at V came to 6 bases and at J to 4 bases, leaving 7 bases not matched to a gene. The CDR3, as DNA: TGTGCCAGCAGATCGGGACAGGGCGAGTACGAGCAGTACTTC. Its translation: CASRSGQGEYEQYF.

This chain connects TRBV6-1 to TRBJ2-3, with 12 positions matching TRBD2. Germline loops: CDR1 MNHNS, CDR2 SASEGT. J gave up 4 bases and V 2 bases, and 1 base lay outside the gene matches. The CDR3 is 15 residues long. CDR3: CASSETSGGPDTQYF. The DNA of the CDR3 is TGTGCCAGCAGTGAAACTAGCGGGGGGCCAGATACGCAGTATTTT.

The J gene is TRBJ1-2, the V gene TRBV16, with unresolved D. With 3 bases removed from V and 2 bases from J, the gap between germline ends came to 16 bases. The CDR3 runs 16 residues. CDR1 is KGHSY, CDR2 FQNENV, per germline. CDR3 residues: CASSHNFIPNNYGYTF. CDR3 bases: TGTGCCAGCAGCCATAATTTCATCCCTAACAACTATGGCTACACCTTC. Full variable domain (outside the CDR3, taken from reference TRBV16 and TRBJ1-2): GEEVAQTPKHLVRGEGQKAKLYCAPIKGHSYVFWYQQVLKNEFKFLISFQNENVFDETGMPKERFSAKCLPNSPCSLEIQATKLEDSAVYFCASSHNFIPNNYGYTFGSGTRLTVV.

The V gene is TRBV7-9, the J gene TRBJ2-7; 7 nucleotides align to TRBD2. The germline gives CDR1 SEHNR, CDR2 FQNEAQ (reference sequence). The CDR3 runs 15 residues. V dropped 3 bases and J dropped 0; count of bases not matched to a gene: 5. The CDR3 coding sequence is TGTGCCAGCAGCTTCATAGGGGACTACTCCTACGAGCAGTACTTC. It encodes CASSFIGDYSYEQYF. The entire variable domain, with the rest obtained from reference TRBV7-9 and TRBJ2-7, is as follows: DTGVSQNPRHKITKRGQNVTFRCDPISEHNRLYWYRQTLGQGPEFLTYFQNEAQLEKSRLLSDRFSAERPKGSFSTLEIQRTEQGDSAMYLCASSFIGDYSYEQYFGPGTRLTVT.